This T cell receptor beta chain was observed in a study of Graves' ophthalmopathy and Graves' hyperthyroidism. Study-wide context: Peripheral blood sampling preceded any treatment and occurred at initial diagnosis.

From RNA, the CDR3 regions of TCR beta chains were amplified and sequenced. The first round was an RT-PCR with HTBI primers, and the second round was a multiplex PCR. TCRdb reprocessed the multiplex PCR reads via MiXCR and lists one record per CDR3 protein. Seen here are about 230,000 distinct CDR3 sequences, roughly 50% observed once, and the top ten hold around 47%. Comments on this clonotype: Its antigen is unknown.

The ends lost 6 bases at V and 4 bases at J; junction bases unmatched: 6. The CDR3 consists of 16 residues. CDR1 MNHEY and CDR2 SVGAGI come from the germline V gene. Whole-study results and caveats: Blood shared most expanded thyroid clonotypes above 0.001 frequency. Between ophthalmopathy and stable hyperthyroidism, a 13-signature model drew a separation with about 85% sensitivity and about 81% specificity.

Other autoimmune diseases, uncontrolled infections, pregnancy or lactation led to the exclusion of patients. The clonotype originates from an adult man with Graves' ophthalmopathy. The sequencing input was peripheral blood. This chain connects TRBV6-5 to TRBJ2-2; 12 nucleotides match TRBD2. The CDR3 nucleotides are TGTGCCAGCAGGCGGACTAGCGGGGTTTCCACCGGGGAGCTGTTTTTT. Translating gives CASRRTSGVSTGELFF.